This entry concerns a single T cell receptor (beta chain). Its antigen is not identified. A library of TCRbeta sequences, prepared with unique molecular identifiers, was generated. MiXCR, applied by TCRdb to the PCR reads, yields one record per CDR3 protein. The profile shows 700,000 to 850,000 distinct CDR3 sequences, under 20% of them singletons. The data are from a study of T-cell reconstitution after alpha-beta-depleted transplantation in children. Broader study findings: Hyperexpanded clones declined; after one year, newly produced T cells mostly supplied diversity. Several hundred expanded graft clones reportedly gave rise to the alpha-beta T cells present about two months after transplant. The origin of high day-60 TCRbeta diversity in some patients lay in surviving recipient T cells and thymic progenitors.

From germline, CDR1 is SGHAT and CDR2 FQNNGV. The CDR3 totals 17 residues. Trimming removed 8 bases from V and 5 bases from J; junction bases left unmatched: 20. This sequence joins TRBV11-2 and TRBJ2-5; 7 nucleotides agree with TRBD1. This clonotype originated in a male patient between 10 and 17 years old who had a stem cell transplant for acute lymphoblastic leukemia, so the T cells may come from the graft donor. The source material was PBMCs, mostly from graft donor cells, sampled 360 days after TCRalphabeta/CD19-depleted stem cell transplant. CDR3 sequence reads: CASGGLRNRGRRETQYF. CDR3 DNA: TGTGCCAGCGGTGGATTGCGGAACAGGGGCCGCCGGGAGACCCAGTACTTC.